Following are 14 T cell receptor beta chains from one sample sequenced in a study of blood T cell repertoires in COVID-19. TCRdb's table, derived via immunoSEQ multiplex PCR, lists solely in-frame clones and lacks some. The top ten clones hold around a fifth of a sample with about 94,000 clones, 80% of them seen once. The sample consisted of peripheral blood. All receptors derive from a human donor in a cohort sampled during active COVID-19.

The chain uses TRBV27 and TRBJ1-2; the D is unclear. Germline V lookup: CDR1 MNHEY, CDR2 SMNVEV (reference sequence). This CDR3 has 14 amino acids. The V gene lost 5 bases and the J gene lost 3 bases, with 13 bases spanning the gap. CDR3 coding DNA: TGTGCCAGCAGTACCTCCGGGAGGGACTATGGCTACACCTTC. This codes for CASSTSGRDYGYTF.

This clone was counted a few times. The chain combines TRBV7-8 with TRBJ1-3, with D unclear. The V end lost 1 base, the J end lost 4 bases, and 11 bases lay between the germline ends. This CDR3 is built from 15 residues. From germline, CDR1 is SGHVS and CDR2 FQNEAQ. The CDR3 DNA sequence: TGTGCCAGCAGCTTAGGGGCGAAAGCCGGAAACACCATATATTTT. It codes for CASSLGAKAGNTIYF.

The rearrangement uses TRBV20-1 and TRBJ2-5; 9 bases line up with TRBD2. The CDR3 sequence is 15 residues long. Germline-derived CDR1 and CDR2 are DFQATT and SNEGSKA (reference sequence). J gave up 2 bases and V 3 bases, and 7 bases lay outside the gene matches. This chain's CDR3 is CSASSTSGNQETQYF. CDR3 nucleotides: TGCAGTGCTAGTTCGACTAGCGGAAATCAAGAGACCCAGTACTTC.

The chain couples TRBV18 to TRBJ2-7, with 7 nucleotides matching TRBD2. CDR3 size: 16 residues. Per germline, CDR1 KGHSH and CDR2 LQKENI. The trim removed 3 bases at V and 6 bases at J, leaving 14 bases unmatched. CDR3 nucleotides: TGTGCCAGCTCACCTAATCGGGGGGACCTGCCGTTCGAGCAGTACTTC. It codes for CASSPNRGDLPFEQYF.

The V gene is TRBV6-4, the J gene TRBJ2-2; D not resolved. The CDR3 is 15 residues long. Trimming took off 5 bases at V and 2 bases at J, with 12 bases between the two ends. The V gene's germline CDR1 is MRHNA and CDR2 SNTAGT. The CDR3 bases are TGTGCCAGCAGTCCTCGAACGGGTAACACCGGGGAGCTGTTTTTT. Translating gives CASSPRTGNTGELFF.

The genes are TRBV3-1 (or the pseudogene TRBV3-2) and TRBJ2-7; D is unclear. This CDR3 comprises 13 residues. The germline gives CDR1 LGHDT, CDR2 YNNKEL (reference sequence). Trimming took 0 bases from V and 3 from J, leaving 6 bases between them. The CDR3 reads CASSQDEVYEQYF. For the CDR3, the DNA is TGTGCCAGCAGCCAAGATGAGGTCTACGAGCAGTACTTC.

The chain employs TRBV10-1 and TRBJ2-7; TRBD2 matches at 8 bases. Germline V gene lookup returns CDR1 WNHNN and CDR2 SYGVQD (reference sequence). Trimming cost V 6 bases and J 3 bases; bases outside gene matches: 10. The CDR3 is made up of 15 amino acids. The CDR3 coding sequence is TGCGCCAGCAGCCCCGGGGGGGCGGACTTCTACGAGCAGTACTTC. Translation gives CASSPGGADFYEQYF.

The chain recombines TRBV28 with TRBJ1-5; the D gene is possibly TRBD1 (5 bases). From germline, CDR1 is MDHEN and CDR2 SYDVKM. The CDR3 sequence is 16 residues long. V lost 5 bases and J lost 3, with 17 bases in between. Here the CDR3 DNA reads TGTGCCAGCAGTCCGTTTGCAGGGTATGACAATCAGCCCCAGCATTTT. Amino acids: CASSPFAGYDNQPQHF.

The count of this clone is one. The chain employs TRBV13 and TRBJ1-1, with 7 bases aligning to TRBD1. Germline V lookup: CDR1 PRHDT, CDR2 FYEKMQ (reference sequence). V gave up 8 bases and J gave up 1 base; unmatched junction bases: 7. This CDR3 is built from 14 residues. The CDR3 spells CASSHGTANTEAFF. DNA for the CDR3: TGTGCCAGCTCTCATGGGACAGCGAACACTGAAGCTTTCTTT.

This clone has a handful of counts. The chain recombines TRBV12-3 or TRBV12-4 with TRBJ1-2, with D maybe TRBD1 (6 bases). The CDR3 sequence is 13 residues long. V shed 7 bases and J shed 4 bases, with 13 bases lying between them. This CDR3 reads CASTKGGAYGYTF. The CDR3 DNA reads as TGTGCCAGCACCAAGGGGGGGGCCTATGGCTACACCTTC.

V gene TRBV15 combines with J gene TRBJ1-5, with D possibly matching TRBD1 (6 bases). V was clipped by 0 bases and J by 7 bases, with 7 bases between them. CDR3 length: 13 amino acids. Germline lookup yields CDR1 LNHNV and CDR2 YYDKDF (reference sequence). CDR3 sequence (DNA): TGTGCCACCAGCAGAGATCAGGGGCAGCCCCAGCATTTT. As protein: CATSRDQGQPQHF.

CDR3 loop: CASSGTSGRVWQYF. The CDR3 DNA follows: TGTGCCAGCAGTGGGACTAGCGGGAGGGTCTGGCAGTACTTC. The chain couples TRBV2 to TRBJ2-7; 15 bases agree with TRBD2. CDR1 and CDR2 from the germline V gene are SNHLY and FYNNEI. The CDR3 totals 14 residues. J was trimmed by 9 bases and V by 4 bases; bases with no gene match: 4.

The genes are TRBV6-5 and TRBJ2-7, with 9 bases aligning to TRBD1. V trimming: 3 bases; J trimming: 4 bases; junction bases outside the gene matches: 1. Germline V gives CDR1 MNHEY, CDR2 SVGAGI. The CDR3 contains 13 residues. CDR3 coding DNA: TGTGCCAGCAGTTATGGGACAGGGTACGAGCAGTACTTC. Encoded protein: CASSYGTGYEQYF.

The chain uses TRBV5-4 and TRBJ1-1; no definite D call. Trimming cost V 4 bases and J 5 bases, with 15 bases left between them. The CDR3 sequence is 14 residues long. In germline, CDR1 is SGHNT, CDR2 YYREEE (reference sequence). CDR3: CASSLNAGKTEAFF. The CDR3 bases are TGTGCCAGCAGCCTAAATGCAGGCAAGACTGAAGCTTTCTTT. Variable domain in full (rest from reference TRBV5-4 and TRBJ1-1): ETGVTQSPTHLIKTRGQQVTLRCSSQSGHNTVSWYQQALGQGPQFIFQYYREEENGRGNFPPRFSGLQFPNYSSELNVNALELDDSALYLCASSLNAGKTEAFFGQGTRLTVV.